Listed here are 22 T cell receptor beta chains from one sample, sequenced in a study of blood T cell repertoires in COVID-19 (TCRdb year 2020). Receptor amplification or capture employed the immunoSEQ multiplex PCR assay. The table was pulled from immuneACCESS by TCRdb, which kept in-frame rearrangements only. Such tables lose some clones; where checked, under half of the loss comes from unresolved V genes, and the rest has no known cause. The sample table records roughly 55,000 clones; over 75% of these occur just once. The ten top clones hold approximately 6.9% of the sample. Source material: peripheral blood. These receptors were collected from a man in his 60s with active or convalescent COVID-19.

The chain has TRBV7-9 and TRBJ1-2; TRBD1 is a possible D gene (5 bases). Trimming pared 3 bases from V and 4 bases from J, leaving 18 bases between. This CDR3 is 16 amino acids long. The germline gives CDR1 SEHNR, CDR2 FQNEAQ (reference sequence). The CDR3 region has the DNA TGTGCCAGCAGCTTTTTGGGGGGTTCCCAGGGCTATGGCTACACCTTC. This sequence encodes CASSFLGGSQGYGYTF.

The rearrangement uses TRBV24-1 and TRBJ2-7, with D maybe TRBD2 (6 bases). The germline V gene encodes CDR1 KGHDR and CDR2 SFDVKD. The CDR3 runs to 16 residues. Trimming took 2 bases from V and 5 from J, leaving 18 bases between them. CDR3 region: CATSDSSWGESNEQYF. Here the CDR3 DNA reads TGTGCCACCAGTGATTCTTCTTGGGGGGAGAGCAACGAGCAGTACTTC.

This rearrangement joins TRBV18 to TRBJ1-1; D might be TRBD1 (6 bases). CDR3 size: 13 residues. CDR1 and CDR2 (germline): KGHSH, LQKENI. V lost 8 bases to trimming and J lost 5 bases, with 15 bases between them. The CDR3 DNA reads TGTGCCAGCGTACAGGGAAGGCATACTGAAGCTTTCTTT. It translates to CASVQGRHTEAFF.

V is TRBV11-2 and J is TRBJ1-2; D remains ambiguous. Trimming took 1 base from V and 0 from J, leaving 3 bases between them. The CDR3 has 13 amino acids. CDR1 and CDR2 from the germline V gene are SGHAT and FQNNGV. In nucleotides, the CDR3 is TGTGCCAGCAGCTTAGTCTCTAACTATGGCTACACCTTC. This encodes CASSLVSNYGYTF.

As DNA, the CDR3 is TGTGCCAGCAGCCTTAGATCGGGCAATGAGCAGTTCTTC. It yields the protein CASSLRSGNEQFF. V and J are TRBV3-1 (or the pseudogene TRBV3-2) and TRBJ2-1; no clear D. The CDR3 runs 13 residues. Per the germline V gene, CDR1 is LGHDT and CDR2 is YNNKEL (reference sequence). The ends were cut back, 4 bases at V and 6 bases at J, with 10 bases in the middle.

The chain uses TRBV30 and TRBJ1-5; D gene ambiguous. The CDR3 is made up of 13 amino acids. CDR1 and CDR2 from the germline V gene are GTSNPN and SVGIG (reference sequence). Trimming cost V 3 bases and J 5 bases, with 11 bases left between them. CDR3 nucleotide sequence: TGTGCCTGGAGCCCTAGGCTCGATCAGCCCCAGCATTTT. Its protein product is CAWSPRLDQPQHF.

The rearrangement uses TRBV19 and TRBJ2-1; TRBD2 matches 13 bases. This CDR3 is 16 amino acids long. Germline trimming cut 1 base from V and 7 bases from J; bases unmatched to any gene: 4. CDR1 LNHDA and CDR2 SQIVND come from the germline V gene (reference sequence). The CDR3 here is CASSIGWTSGGNEQFF. CDR3 sequence (DNA): TGTGCCAGTAGTATAGGGTGGACTAGCGGGGGAAATGAGCAGTTCTTC.

This clone has just a few counts. The chain's CDR3 is CASSPAGTGSDEQYF. In DNA, the CDR3 is TGTGCCAGCAGTCCTGCCGGGACAGGTAGCGACGAGCAGTACTTC. The chain uses TRBV28 and TRBJ2-7; 8 bases fit TRBD1. Germline-derived CDR1 and CDR2 are MDHEN and SYDVKM. Trimming cost V 5 bases and J 5 bases; bases outside gene matches: 11. The CDR3 length is 15 residues.

V is TRBV3-1 (or the pseudogene TRBV3-2) and J is TRBJ1-6; D gene unclear. The CDR3 has 16 amino acids. Germline V gives CDR1 LGHDT, CDR2 YNNKEL (reference sequence). The ends were cut back, 0 bases at V and 0 bases at J, with 6 bases in the middle. The CDR3 is CASSQDPSSYNSPLHF. CDR3 DNA sequence: TGTGCCAGCAGCCAAGACCCGAGCTCCTATAATTCACCCCTCCACTTT.

This clone was detected only once. This chain uses TRBV2 with TRBJ2-5; 9 nucleotides line up with TRBD1. V lost 1 base to trimming and J lost 5 bases; unmatched junction nucleotides: 2. CDR1 is SNHLY and CDR2 is FYNNEI in the germline V gene. The CDR3 loop spans 14 amino acids. The CDR3, as DNA: TGTGCCAGCAGTGAAGACAGGGGGCCGGAGACCCAGTACTTC. Its protein is CASSEDRGPETQYF.

V usage is TRBV19 and J usage is TRBJ1-1, with a weak D call TRBD1 (5 bases). CDR3 size: 13 residues. Germline CDR1 is LNHDA and CDR2 is SQIVND (reference sequence). V lost 7 bases and J 7 bases, leaving 16 bases between the germline ends. CDR3: CASTVYTGGEAFF. CDR3 in DNA: TGTGCCAGTACCGTTTACACCGGGGGTGAAGCTTTCTTT.

This clone appeared a few times. The chain has TRBV12-3 or TRBV12-4 and TRBJ2-7, with D possibly TRBD2 on 6 matching bases. Trimming took 5 bases from V and 6 from J, leaving 11 bases between them. CDR3 length equals 12 residues. The CDR3 DNA sequence: TGTGCCAGCAGTCGGGGGAGCGGCGAGCAGTACTTC. This sequence encodes CASSRGSGEQYF.

This CDR3 is CASLGGGSNQPQHF. For the CDR3, the DNA is TGTGCCAGTCTCGGGGGGGGGAGCAATCAGCCCCAGCATTTT. V is TRBV25-1 and J is TRBJ1-5, with D possibly matching TRBD1 (5 bases). Trimming cost V 9 bases and J 1 base, with 13 bases left between them. The CDR3 is made up of 14 amino acids. Germline loops: CDR1 MGHDK, CDR2 SYGVNS. The full variable domain, in which reference TRBV25-1 and TRBJ1-5 provide the parts outside the CDR3, is EADIYQTPRYLVIGTGKKITLECSQTMGHDKMYWYQQDPGMELHLIHYSYGVNSTEKGDLSSESTVSRIRTEHFPLTLESARPSHTSQYLCASLGGGSNQPQHFGDGTRLSIL.

The chain recombines TRBV28 with TRBJ2-7, with 12 bases aligning to TRBD1. V was clipped by 6 bases and J by 3 bases; unmatched bases: 6. This CDR3 spans 15 amino acids. Germline lookup yields CDR1 MDHEN and CDR2 SYDVKM. The DNA for the CDR3 is TGTGCCAGCAGGCGGGGACAGGGGGCAATCTACGAGCAGTACTTC. Protein sequence: CASRRGQGAIYEQYF.

The rearrangement links TRBV28 to TRBJ1-1; no clear D. CDR3 length equals 12 residues. Germline V CDR1 and CDR2: MDHEN, SYDVKM. V was cut by 2 bases and J by 11 bases, with 12 bases left in between. The CDR3 loop is CASSLIGVAAFF. The CDR3 DNA reads as TGTGCCAGCAGTTTAATTGGGGTAGCGGCTTTCTTT.

This rearrangement joins TRBV3-1 (or the pseudogene TRBV3-2) to TRBJ2-7; 7 positions match TRBD1. J was trimmed by 6 bases and V by 0 bases; bases with no gene match: 5. This CDR3 is 14 amino acids long. Germline V gene data show CDR1 as LGHDT and CDR2 as YNNKEL (reference sequence). This CDR3 is CASSQDLPGGEQYF. In nucleotides, the CDR3 is TGTGCCAGCAGCCAAGATCTTCCAGGGGGCGAGCAGTACTTC.

V is TRBV19 and J is TRBJ2-2, with D unclear. Germline CDR1 and CDR2: LNHDA and SQIVND (reference sequence). The CDR3 has 15 residues. V was shortened by 4 bases and J by 6 bases, with 15 bases between the two germline ends. The CDR3 DNA follows: TGTGCCAGTAGTACCACCCTTGAGAGCGCCGGGGAGCTGTTTTTT. Its translation: CASSTTLESAGELFF.

The rearrangement links TRBV3-1 (or the pseudogene TRBV3-2) to TRBJ2-2, with TRBD2 as a possible D gene (6 bases). The CDR3 consists of 16 residues. The V end lost 1 base, the J end lost 7 bases, and 16 bases lay between the germline ends. Germline loops: CDR1 LGHDT, CDR2 YNNKEL (reference sequence). The CDR3 nucleotides read TGTGCCAGCAGCCAAGTAGTTTCTAGCGAGCACGGGGAGCTGTTTTTT. Its translation is CASSQVVSSEHGELFF.

For the CDR3, the DNA is TGTGCCAGCAGCTCCTACCCTAGCGGATTATCCTACGAGCAGTACTTC. Its translation is CASSSYPSGLSYEQYF. This rearrangement joins TRBV11-2 to TRBJ2-7; TRBD2 matches at 7 bases. This CDR3 has 16 residues. Germline V gene sequence: CDR1 SGHAT, CDR2 FQNNGV. J was trimmed by 1 base and V by 4 bases; bases with no gene match: 10.

This clone appeared a single time. J is TRBJ2-7 and V is TRBV12-3 or TRBV12-4, with 7 bases identical to TRBD1. Unmatched junction bases numbered 4, after V lost 3 bases and J lost 5 bases. This CDR3 has 13 amino acids. The CDR3 region has the DNA TGTGCCAGCAGTTTTTACAGGGGCGACGAGCAGTACTTC. This sequence encodes CASSFYRGDEQYF.

The rearrangement joins TRBV28 to TRBJ1-4, with D possibly TRBD1 on 6 matching bases. Germline CDR1 MDHEN, CDR2 SYDVKM. CDR3 length equals 15 residues. V was shortened by 4 bases and J by 3 bases, with 12 bases between the two germline ends. CDR3 DNA sequence: TGTGCCAGCAGTTCACCAGGGGTACCTAATGAAAAACTGTTTTTT. Residues: CASSSPGVPNEKLFF. Drawing the rest from reference TRBV28 and TRBJ1-4, the complete variable domain is DVKVTQSSRYLVKRTGEKVFLECVQDMDHENMFWYRQDPGLGLRLIYFSYDVKMKEKGDIPEGYSVSREKKERFSLILESASTNQTSMYLCASSSPGVPNEKLFFGSGTQLSVL.

J is TRBJ2-1 and V is TRBV18, with 7 bases fitting TRBD1. The CDR3 extends over 15 amino acids. V lost 3 bases and J lost 5; bases outside the gene matches: 7. Germline CDR1 reads KGHSH; CDR2 reads LQKENI. The CDR3 DNA reads as TGTGCCAGCTCACCGATGACAGGGACGAACAATGAGCAGTTCTTC. This translates into CASSPMTGTNNEQFF.